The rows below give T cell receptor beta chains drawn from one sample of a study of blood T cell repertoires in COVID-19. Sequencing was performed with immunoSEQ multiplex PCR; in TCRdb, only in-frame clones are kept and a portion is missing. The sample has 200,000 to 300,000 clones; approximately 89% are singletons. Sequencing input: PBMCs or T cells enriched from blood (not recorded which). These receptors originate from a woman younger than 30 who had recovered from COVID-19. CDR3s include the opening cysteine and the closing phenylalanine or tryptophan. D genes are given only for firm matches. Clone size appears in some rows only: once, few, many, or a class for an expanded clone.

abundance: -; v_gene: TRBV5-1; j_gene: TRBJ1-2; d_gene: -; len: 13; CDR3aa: CASSSDGRYGYTF; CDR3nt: TGCGCCAGCAGCAGCGACGGAAGGTATGGCTACACCTTC
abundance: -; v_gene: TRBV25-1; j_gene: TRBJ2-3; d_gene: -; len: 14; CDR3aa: CASSAHSLSDTQYF; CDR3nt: TGTGCCAGCAGTGCTCACAGCCTTTCAGATACGCAGTATTTT
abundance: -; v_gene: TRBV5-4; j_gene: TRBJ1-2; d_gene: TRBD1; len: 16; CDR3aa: CASSPGTGRQEYGYTF; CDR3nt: TGTGCCAGCAGCCCAGGGACAGGGAGGCAGGAATATGGCTACACCTTC
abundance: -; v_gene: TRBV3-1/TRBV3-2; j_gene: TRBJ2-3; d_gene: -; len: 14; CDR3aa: CASSQGRDTDTQYF; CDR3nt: TGTGCCAGCAGCCAAGGGCGGGACACAGATACGCAGTATTTT
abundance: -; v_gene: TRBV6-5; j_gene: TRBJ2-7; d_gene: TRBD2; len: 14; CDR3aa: CASSPTSATYEQYF; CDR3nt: TGTGCCAGCAGTCCGACTAGCGCCACCTACGAGCAGTACTTC
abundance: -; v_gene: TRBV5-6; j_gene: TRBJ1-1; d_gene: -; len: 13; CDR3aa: CASSLGLNTEAFF; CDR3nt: TGTGCCAGCAGCTTGGGGCTGAACACTGAAGCTTTCTTT
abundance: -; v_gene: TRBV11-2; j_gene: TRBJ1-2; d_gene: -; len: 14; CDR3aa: CASSLGEGNYGYTF; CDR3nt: TGTGCCAGCAGCTTAGGTGAGGGAAACTATGGCTACACCTTC
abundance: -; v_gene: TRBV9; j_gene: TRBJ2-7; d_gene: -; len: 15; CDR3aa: CASSVAEGLSYEQYF; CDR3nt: TGTGCCAGCAGCGTAGCGGAGGGGCTCTCCTACGAGCAGTACTTC
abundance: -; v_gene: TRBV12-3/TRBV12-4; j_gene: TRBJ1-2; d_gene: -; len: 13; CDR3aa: CASSLRRSYGYTF; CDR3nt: TGTGCCAGCAGTTTAAGGCGGTCATATGGCTACACCTTC
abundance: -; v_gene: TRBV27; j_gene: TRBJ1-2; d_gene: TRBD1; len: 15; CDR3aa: CASSPISTGENGYTF; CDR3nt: TGTGCCAGCAGCCCCATTTCGACAGGGGAGAATGGCTACACCTTC
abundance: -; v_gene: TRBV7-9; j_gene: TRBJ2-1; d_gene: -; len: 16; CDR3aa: CASSKTGYHYYNEQFF; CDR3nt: TGTGCCAGCAGTAAAACAGGGTACCACTACTACAATGAGCAGTTCTTC
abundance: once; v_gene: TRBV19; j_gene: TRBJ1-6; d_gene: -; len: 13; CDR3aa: CASSTPGESPLHF; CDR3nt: TGTGCCAGTAGTACTCCAGGGGAGTCACCCCTCCACTTT
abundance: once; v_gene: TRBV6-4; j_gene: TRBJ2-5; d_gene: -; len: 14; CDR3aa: CASSGGRSKETQYF; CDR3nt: TGTGCCAGCAGTGGGGGCAGGTCCAAAGAGACCCAGTACTTC
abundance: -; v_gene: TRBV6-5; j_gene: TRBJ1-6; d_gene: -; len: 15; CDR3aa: CASSYRGQRNSPLHF; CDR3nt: TGTGCCAGCAGTTACAGAGGACAGCGGAATTCACCCCTCCACTTT
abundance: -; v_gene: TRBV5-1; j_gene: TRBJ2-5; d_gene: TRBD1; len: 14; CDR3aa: CASSLRDSRETQYF; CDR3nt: TGCGCCAGCAGCTTGCGGGACAGCAGAGAGACCCAGTACTTC
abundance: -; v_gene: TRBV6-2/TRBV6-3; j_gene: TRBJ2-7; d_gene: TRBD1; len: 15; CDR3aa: CASSYMGQDYEEQYF; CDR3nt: TGTGCCAGCAGTTACATGGGACAGGACTACGAAGAGCAGTACTTC